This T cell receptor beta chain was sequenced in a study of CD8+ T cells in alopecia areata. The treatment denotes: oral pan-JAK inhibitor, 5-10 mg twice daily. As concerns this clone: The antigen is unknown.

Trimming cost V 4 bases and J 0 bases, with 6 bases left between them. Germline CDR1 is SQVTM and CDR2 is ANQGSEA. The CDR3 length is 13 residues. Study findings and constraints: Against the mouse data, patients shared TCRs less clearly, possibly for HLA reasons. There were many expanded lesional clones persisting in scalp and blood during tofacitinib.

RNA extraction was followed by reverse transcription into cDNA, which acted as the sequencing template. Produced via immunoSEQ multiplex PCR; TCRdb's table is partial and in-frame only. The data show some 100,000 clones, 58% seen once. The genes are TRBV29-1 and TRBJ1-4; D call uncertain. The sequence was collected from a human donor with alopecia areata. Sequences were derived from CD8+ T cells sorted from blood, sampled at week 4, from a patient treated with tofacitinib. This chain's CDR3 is CSVVGTTNEKLFF. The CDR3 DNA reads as TGCAGCGTTGTAGGAACAACTAATGAAAAACTGTTTTTT.